This T cell receptor beta chain was documented in a study of regulatory T cells in long-lasting Graves disease. Whole-study findings and limits: With persistent disease, TRBV28, TRBJ1-2 and TRBJ2-5 were the favored segments.

This CDR3 has 13 amino acids. Deletions cut 3 bases from V and 6 bases from J, with 11 bases between. Germline V gene sequence: CDR1 LGHNA, CDR2 YNFKEQ. Construction of TCR beta libraries relied on iRepertoire HTBI primers and on Arm-PCR targeting CDR3 regions. TCRdb itself ran the multiplex PCR reads through MiXCR, one entry per CDR3 protein. The table includes under 500,000 distinct CDR3 sequences, 20% detected once. Time point noted: persistent/refractory GD, antithyroid drugs over 5 years with positive TRAb. After RNA was extracted from PBMCs, the TCR library was made from it. Graves' disease was diagnosed by American Thyroid Association guidelines. In this cohort, patients came from an endocrinology department located in Xi'an, China. As to this clonotype: Its antigen is still unknown.

The clonotype comes from a female donor with Graves disease. This chain uses TRBV4-2 with TRBJ1-2; no firm D call. The sample consisted of peripheral blood mononuclear cells (PBMCs), taken when the disease was refractory, from a patient treated with antithyroid drugs. The CDR3 coding sequence is TGTGCCAGCAGCCACCTTACATCGAATGGCTACACCTTC. This encodes CASSHLTSNGYTF.